This entry features one T cell receptor beta chain sequence. The antigen remains unidentified. Primers: 60 Vbeta forward and 13 Jbeta reverse. Some clones are missing from TCRdb's copy, which holds only in-frame ones; the method was immunoSEQ multiplex PCR. The specimen's table records roughly 120,000 clones. The source of the sample is a study of cytomegalovirus exposure and HLA in healthy donors. Overall study findings and caveats: Fewer than 20,000 TCR beta sequences were associated with HLA alleles at 0.05 false discovery rate in a later analysis. A prior analysis recorded that most TCR beta V segments were productive about 90% or about 30% of the time. Later analysis showed most CMV-associated TCR beta chains appearing HLA-restricted.

The CDR3 is made up of 15 amino acids. V was clipped by 0 bases and J by 2 bases; unmatched bases: 1. The germline gives CDR1 MNHEY, CDR2 SVGAGI. The source of this sequence is a man younger than 30 in good health and CMV-seronegative. The V call is TRBV6-5, the J call TRBJ2-4; TRBD1 matches 7 bases. The sample consisted of PBMCs. The CDR3 region has the DNA TGTGCCAGCAGTTACTCGACAGGGCCCAAAAACATTCAGTACTTC. Translating gives CASSYSTGPKNIQYF.